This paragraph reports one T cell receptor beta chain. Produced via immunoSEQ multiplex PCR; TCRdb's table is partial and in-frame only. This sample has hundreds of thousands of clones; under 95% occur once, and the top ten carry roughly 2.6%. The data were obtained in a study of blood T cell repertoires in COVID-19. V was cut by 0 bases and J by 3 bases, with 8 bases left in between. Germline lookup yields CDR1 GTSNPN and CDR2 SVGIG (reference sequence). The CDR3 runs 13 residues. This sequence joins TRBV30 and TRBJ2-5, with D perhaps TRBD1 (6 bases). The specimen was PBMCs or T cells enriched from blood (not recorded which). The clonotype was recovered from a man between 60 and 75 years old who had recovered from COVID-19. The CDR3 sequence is CAWSVQGKETQYF. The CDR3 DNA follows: TGTGCCTGGAGTGTACAGGGAAAAGAGACCCAGTACTTC.